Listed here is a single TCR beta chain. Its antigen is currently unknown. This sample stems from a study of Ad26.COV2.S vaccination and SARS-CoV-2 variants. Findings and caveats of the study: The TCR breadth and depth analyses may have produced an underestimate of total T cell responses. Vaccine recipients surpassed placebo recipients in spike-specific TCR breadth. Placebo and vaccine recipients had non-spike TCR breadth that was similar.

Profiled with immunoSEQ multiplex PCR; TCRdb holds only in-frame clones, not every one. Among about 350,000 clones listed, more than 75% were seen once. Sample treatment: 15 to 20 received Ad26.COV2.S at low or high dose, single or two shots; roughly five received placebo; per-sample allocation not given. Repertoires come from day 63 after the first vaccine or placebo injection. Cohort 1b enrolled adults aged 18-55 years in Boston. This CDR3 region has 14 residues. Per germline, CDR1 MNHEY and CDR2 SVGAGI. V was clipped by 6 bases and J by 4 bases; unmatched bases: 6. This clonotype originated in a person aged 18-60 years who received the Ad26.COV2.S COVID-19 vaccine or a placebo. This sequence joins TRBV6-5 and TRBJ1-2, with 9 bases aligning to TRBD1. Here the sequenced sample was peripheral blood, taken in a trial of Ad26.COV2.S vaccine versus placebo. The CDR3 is CASRDRGLTYGYTF. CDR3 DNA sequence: TGTGCCAGCAGAGACAGGGGGTTGACCTATGGCTACACCTTC.